One sample yielded the 15 T cell receptor beta chains listed below, sequenced in a study of blood T cell repertoires in COVID-19. Libraries were prepared by immunoSEQ multiplex PCR; TCRdb keeps only in-frame clonotypes and omits some of them. Among under 350,000 clones listed, roughly 89% were seen once. The material sequenced was peripheral blood. Receptor source: a man in his forties or fifties with acute or convalescent COVID-19.

The chain recombines TRBV19 with TRBJ1-2; 8 bases are a match to TRBD1. Germline CDR1 and CDR2: LNHDA and SQIVND (reference sequence). Germline trimming cut 5 bases from V and 4 bases from J; bases unmatched to any gene: 6. The CDR3 length is 14 residues. This CDR3 reads CASSRATGAYGYTF. For the CDR3, the DNA is TGTGCCAGTAGTCGGGCGACAGGGGCCTATGGCTACACCTTC.

The rearrangement links TRBV7-9 to TRBJ1-5, with D maybe TRBD1 (6 bases). V lost 1 base and J 1 base, leaving 8 bases between the germline ends. In germline, CDR1 is SEHNR, CDR2 FQNEAQ (reference sequence). This CDR3 has 15 residues. The CDR3 sequence: CASSLEGVSNQPQHF. Written as DNA, the CDR3 is TGTGCCAGCAGCTTAGAGGGGGTAAGCAATCAGCCCCAGCATTTT.

The chain combines TRBV2 with TRBJ1-3, with D possibly being TRBD1 (5 bases). This CDR3 has 12 residues. V lost 11 bases to trimming and J lost 7 bases, with 15 bases between them. Germline assignment: CDR1 SNHLY and CDR2 FYNNEI. The CDR3 loop reads CAWGLTSNTIYF. The CDR3 nucleotides are TGTGCCTGGGGACTGACGTCTAACACCATATATTTT.

The V and J genes are TRBV5-1 and TRBJ1-2; D gene unclear. This CDR3 contains 13 residues. CDR1 SGHRS and CDR2 YFSETQ come from the germline V gene. V lost 0 bases, J lost 3 bases, and 6 bases lay in between. The CDR3 loop is CASSLGEYYGYTF. The CDR3 nucleotides are TGCGCCAGCAGCTTGGGGGAGTACTATGGCTACACCTTC.

The J gene is TRBJ1-1, the V gene TRBV2; D gene unclear. Germline V lookup: CDR1 SNHLY, CDR2 FYNNEI. Trimming took 4 bases from V and 1 from J, leaving 13 bases between them. The CDR3 has 15 amino acids. CDR3 sequence: CASSADNAPNTEAFF. The DNA for the CDR3 is TGTGCCAGCAGTGCCGACAACGCGCCGAACACTGAAGCTTTCTTT.

This chain uses TRBV24-1 with TRBJ1-2; tentatively, D is TRBD1 (5 bases). Looked up from germline, CDR1 is KGHDR and CDR2 is SFDVKD. The CDR3 is made up of 13 amino acids. V was pared by 7 bases and J by 4 bases, with 12 bases between. CDR3 DNA sequence: TGTGCCACCAGCCTGGGGGGTGCCTATGGCTACACCTTC. This sequence encodes CATSLGGAYGYTF.

The chain links TRBV6-1 to TRBJ2-1, with a tentative D call TRBD1 (6 bases). Germline assignment: CDR1 MNHNS and CDR2 SASEGT. Deletions cut 3 bases from V and 4 bases from J, with 19 bases between. The CDR3 has 17 amino acids. The CDR3 nucleotides are TGTGCCAGCAGTGAGGGTTGGCAGGGGCTTAAATACAATGAGCAGTTCTTC. Translated, it gives CASSEGWQGLKYNEQFF.

The CDR3 region has the DNA TGTGCCAGCAGTCCTGAGGGTGAGGAAAATGAAAAACTGTTTTTT. This codes for CASSPEGEENEKLFF. V is TRBV28 and J is TRBJ1-4; D gene uncertain. The ends were cut back, 5 bases at V and 5 bases at J, with 15 bases in the middle. Germline CDR1 and CDR2: MDHEN and SYDVKM. CDR3 length: 15 amino acids.

The chain uses TRBV24-1 and TRBJ1-2, with D unclear. V was trimmed by 8 bases and J by 0 bases, leaving 6 bases between them. CDR1 is KGHDR and CDR2 is SFDVKD in the germline V gene. The CDR3 totals 12 residues. The CDR3 nucleotides are TGTGCCACCATGGGCACTAACTATGGCTACACCTTC. This gives the protein CATMGTNYGYTF.

The chain links TRBV29-1 to TRBJ1-2; no clear D gene. Germline CDR1 and CDR2: SQVTM and ANQGSEA. CDR3 size: 15 residues. V was shortened by 0 bases and J by 4 bases, with 15 bases between the two germline ends. This CDR3 is CSVEESIPGSYGYTF. For the CDR3, the DNA is TGCAGCGTTGAAGAATCAATTCCCGGGAGCTATGGCTACACCTTC.

The rearrangement links TRBV5-1 to TRBJ2-7, with TRBD2 matching over 13 bases. The CDR3 has 15 residues. CDR1 SGHRS and CDR2 YFSETQ come from the germline V gene. Trimming cost V 0 bases and J 3 bases; bases outside gene matches: 0. The DNA of the CDR3 is TGCGCCAGCAGCTTGGGGACTAGCGGGGGCTACGAGCAGTACTTC. Residues: CASSLGTSGGYEQYF. The whole variable domain, filled in from reference TRBV5-1 and TRBJ2-7, reads KAGVTQTPRYLIKTRGQQVTLSCSPISGHRSVSWYQQTPGQGLQFLFEYFSETQRNKGNFPGRFSGRQFSNSRSEMNVSTLELGDSALYLCASSLGTSGGYEQYFGPGTRLTVT.

This clone has just one count. In DNA form, the CDR3 reads TGTGCCAGCAGTTCGCCCGGGGGCTATGGCTACACCTTC. Its translation: CASSSPGGYGYTF. This chain connects TRBV11-2 to TRBJ1-2; D might be TRBD1 (5 bases). The germline V gene encodes CDR1 SGHAT and CDR2 FQNNGV. The CDR3 spans 13 residues. Trimming removed 6 bases from V and 4 bases from J, with 12 bases in between.

The J gene is TRBJ1-6, the V gene TRBV30; no clear D gene. V lost 3 bases to trimming and J lost 8 bases, with 11 bases between them. Germline V gene lookup returns CDR1 GTSNPN and CDR2 SVGIG (reference sequence). The CDR3 covers 13 residues. CDR3 DNA: TGTGCCTGGAGCGGGATATTATATTCACCCCTCCACTTT. Translated, it gives CAWSGILYSPLHF.

This clone has just one count. J is TRBJ2-7 and V is TRBV5-4; 11 positions agree with TRBD2. CDR3 length: 15 amino acids. Germline CDR1 is SGHNT and CDR2 is YYREEE (reference sequence). The junction had 9 bases not matched to a gene; V was cut back by 4 bases and J by 6 bases. CDR3 loop: CASSLTSGGFGEQYF. DNA for the CDR3: TGTGCCAGCAGCCTAACTAGCGGGGGCTTTGGCGAGCAGTACTTC.

The chain links TRBV4-1 to TRBJ1-1, with TRBD1 as a possible D gene (6 bases). The CDR3 spans 14 residues. Trimming left V 4 bases short and J 3 bases short, with 12 bases between. The V gene's germline CDR1 is MGHRA and CDR2 YSYEKL. The CDR3 sequence is CASSPTPGDTEAFF. DNA of the CDR3: TGCGCCAGCAGCCCAACGCCAGGGGACACTGAAGCTTTCTTT.